This entry features one T cell receptor (beta chain) sequence. This specimen includes other DNA sequences encoding the same CDR3. The CDR3 has 11 amino acids. Germline CDR1 and CDR2: MNHEY and SVGAGI. V was pared by 8 bases and J by 2 bases, with 6 bases between. TCRdb keeps only in-frame clones here, not all; method: immunoSEQ multiplex PCR. Of 20,000 to 25,000 clones listed, roughly 80% are singletons. This sample's treatment: randomized to nivolumab then ipilimumab (arm A) or the reverse (arm B). No patient had prior DNA-damaging chemotherapy. This sample stems from a study of sequential checkpoint blockade in melanoma. At the level of the study: Maintenance nivolumab came after either treatment sequence.

This TCR derives from a human donor with melanoma. V usage is TRBV6-5 and J usage is TRBJ1-1; D is unclear. The sequencing here drew on CD8+ T cells sorted from blood (inferred from file names), taken from a patient given nivolumab and ipilimumab in sequence. The CDR3 spells CASSSNTEAFF. The DNA for the CDR3 is TGTGCCAGCTCAAGCAACACTGAAGCTTTCTTT.